The 11 T cell receptor beta chains in this list originate from one sample, sequenced in a study of CD8 T cells in ankylosing spondylitis. One entry per CDR3 protein, called by TCRdb with MiXCR from the 5' RACE reads. The sample lists 500,000 or so distinct CDR3 sequences; roughly 5.2% were seen once. Their antigen targets remain unknown. General study findings and limits: Ankylosing spondylitis blood appeared to be characterized by a TCR beta motif of under ten highly homologous variants.

The source material was blood, either unsorted or a sorted T cell fraction (not recorded which). The receptors derive from a male donor with ankylosing spondylitis.

This clonotype has ten or more counts. V is TRBV12-3 or TRBV12-4 and J is TRBJ1-2, with a possible D match to TRBD1 (6 bases). V lost 6 bases and J lost 4, with 9 bases in between. This CDR3 is 12 amino acids long. The DNA for the CDR3 is TGTGCCAGCAGCCGGGACACCTATGGCTACACCTTC. Its translation: CASSRDTYGYTF.

This clonotype was counted at least ten times. The CDR3 coding sequence is TGCAGAGCGGCAGGGGTCCACAATGAGCAGTTCTTC. Protein sequence: CRAAGVHNEQFF. The J gene is TRBJ2-1, the V gene TRBV20-1; possible D gene TRBD1, 6 bases. The length of the CDR3 is 12 residues. Germline values: CDR1 DFQATT, CDR2 SNEGSKA (reference sequence).

This clonotype was counted many times. The V gene is TRBV5-1, the J gene TRBJ2-3, with 7 nucleotides matching TRBD1. V lost 3 bases to trimming and J lost 0 bases; unmatched junction nucleotides: 1. Germline CDR1 reads SGHRS; CDR2 reads YFSETQ. The CDR3 sequence is 14 residues long. The CDR3 DNA reads TGCGCCAGCAGCTGGGACAGTAGCACAGATACGCAGTATTTT. It codes for CASSWDSSTDTQYF.

The J gene is TRBJ2-1, the V gene TRBV12-3 or TRBV12-4; D may be TRBD1 (6 bases). V was trimmed by 4 bases and J by 2 bases, leaving 12 bases between them. The length of the CDR3 is 15 residues. For the CDR3, the DNA is TGTGCCAGCAGTTCAGGGGAAGTTCCCTACAATGAGCAGTTCTTC. Amino acid sequence: CASSSGEVPYNEQFF.

This clonotype has more than one count but fewer than ten. The rearrangement links TRBV20-1 to TRBJ1-2, with 9 bases fitting TRBD1. From germline, CDR1 is DFQATT and CDR2 SNEGSKA (reference sequence). CDR3 length: 11 amino acids. The V and J ends lost 6 bases and 8 bases, in that order; junction bases with no gene match: 4. CDR3 DNA sequence: TGCAGTGCCGCGACAGGGGGGGGCTACACCTTC. Protein: CSAATGGGYTF.

This clonotype came up a few times. A read error may be the cause here, since a much bigger clone is one base away. This chain joins TRBV4-3 and TRBJ1-1; D uncertain. The CDR3 covers 14 residues. Germline values: CDR1 LGHNA, CDR2 YSLEER. The germline V and J ends were trimmed by 5 bases and 8 bases, with 18 bases remaining between them. This CDR3 reads CASSSQVQAGEAFF. In DNA, the CDR3 is TGCGCCAGCAGCTCCCAAGTCCAGGCGGGAGAAGCTTTCTTT.

This clonotype was counted many times. V gene TRBV20-1 combines with J gene TRBJ2-7, with 12 bases aligning to TRBD2. V lost 6 bases, J lost 3 bases, and 3 bases stayed unmatched. Germline V gives CDR1 DFQATT, CDR2 SNEGSKA (reference sequence). The CDR3 runs 13 residues. CDR3 in amino acids: CSAQTSGGYEQYF. CDR3 DNA: TGCAGTGCCCAGACTAGCGGGGGCTACGAGCAGTACTTC.

This clonotype was seen more than once but under ten times. The J gene is TRBJ1-4, the V gene TRBV20-1; no clear D gene. CDR1 is DFQATT, CDR2 SNEGSKA, per germline (reference sequence). The CDR3 covers 13 residues. CDR3 nucleotide sequence: TGCGGAGCCCCCCGGGCAGGTGACGAAAAACTGTTTTTT. Its protein is CGAPRAGDEKLFF.

This clonotype has ten or more counts. This rearrangement joins TRBV6-4 to TRBJ2-2; D not resolved. The CDR3 has 15 residues. The germline V gene encodes CDR1 MRHNA and CDR2 SNTAGT. V was shortened by 0 bases and J by 0 bases, with 5 bases between the two germline ends. This CDR3 reads CASSDSGANTGELFF. CDR3 bases: TGTGCCAGCAGTGACTCGGGCGCGAACACCGGGGAGCTGTTTTTT.

In this sample, this clonotype turned up many times. J is TRBJ2-5 and V is TRBV11-2; D is uncertain. The V end lost 1 base, the J end lost 3 bases, and 6 bases lay between the germline ends. CDR1 and CDR2 (germline): SGHAT, FQNNGV. This CDR3 region has 13 residues. CDR3 bases: TGTGCCAGCAGCTTAGTGGTCAAAGAGACCCAGTACTTC. Translated, it gives CASSLVVKETQYF.

The chain recombines TRBV7-2 with TRBJ1-6; D call uncertain. V was clipped by 1 base and J by 9 bases, with 16 bases between them. Germline V gives CDR1 SGHTA, CDR2 FQGNSA. The CDR3 has 16 amino acids. In nucleotides, the CDR3 is TGTGCCAGCAGCTTAGTTGCGGCAGCTCGTCGTTCACCCCTCCACTTT. Residues: CASSLVAAARRSPLHF.